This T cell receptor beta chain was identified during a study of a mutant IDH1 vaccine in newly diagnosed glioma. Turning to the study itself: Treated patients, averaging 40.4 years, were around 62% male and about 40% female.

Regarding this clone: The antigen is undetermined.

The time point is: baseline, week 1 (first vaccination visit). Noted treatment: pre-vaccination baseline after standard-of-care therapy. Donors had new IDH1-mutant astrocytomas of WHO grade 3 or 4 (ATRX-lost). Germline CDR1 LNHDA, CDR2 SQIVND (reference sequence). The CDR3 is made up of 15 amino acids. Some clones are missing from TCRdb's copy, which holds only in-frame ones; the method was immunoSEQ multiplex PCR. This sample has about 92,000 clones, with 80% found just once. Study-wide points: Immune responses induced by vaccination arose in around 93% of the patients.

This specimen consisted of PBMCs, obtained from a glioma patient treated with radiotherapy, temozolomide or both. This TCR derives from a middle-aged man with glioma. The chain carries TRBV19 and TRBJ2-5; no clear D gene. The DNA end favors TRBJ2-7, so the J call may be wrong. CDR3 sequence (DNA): TGTGCCAGTAGTACGACTCCGACGCCTACCTACGAGCAGTACTTC. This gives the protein CASSTTPTPTYEQYF.